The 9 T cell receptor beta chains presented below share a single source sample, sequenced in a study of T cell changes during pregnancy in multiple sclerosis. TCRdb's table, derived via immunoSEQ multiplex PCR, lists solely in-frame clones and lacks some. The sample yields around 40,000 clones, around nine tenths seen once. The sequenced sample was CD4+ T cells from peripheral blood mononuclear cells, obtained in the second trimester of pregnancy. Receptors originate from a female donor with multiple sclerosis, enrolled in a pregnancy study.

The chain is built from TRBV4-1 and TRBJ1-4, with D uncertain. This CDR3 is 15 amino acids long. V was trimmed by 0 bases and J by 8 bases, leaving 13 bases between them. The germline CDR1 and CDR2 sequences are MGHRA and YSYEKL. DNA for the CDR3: TGCGCCAGCAGCCAAGATTCTAGCGACACGGAAAAACTGTTTTTT. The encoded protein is CASSQDSSDTEKLFF.

As DNA, the CDR3 is TGCACCAGCAGCCAAGATCTCCCACTCCCTAGCGGCTACACAGATACGCAGTATTTT. As protein: CTSSQDLPLPSGYTDTQYF. This chain joins TRBV1 and TRBJ2-3; the table calls TRBD2, which could not be checked here. TRBV1 is listed as a pseudogene. CDR3 length: 19 residues.

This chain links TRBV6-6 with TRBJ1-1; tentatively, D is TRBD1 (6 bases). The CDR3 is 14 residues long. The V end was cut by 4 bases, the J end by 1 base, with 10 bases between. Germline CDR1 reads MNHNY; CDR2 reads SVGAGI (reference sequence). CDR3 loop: CASSFGQQNTEAFF. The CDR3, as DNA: TGTGCCAGCAGTTTCGGACAGCAGAACACTGAAGCTTTCTTT.

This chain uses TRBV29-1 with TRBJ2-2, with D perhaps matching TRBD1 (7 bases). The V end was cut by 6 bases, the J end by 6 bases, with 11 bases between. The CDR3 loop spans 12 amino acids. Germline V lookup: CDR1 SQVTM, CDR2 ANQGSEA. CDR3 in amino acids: CSVGQRAGELFF. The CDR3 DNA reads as TGCAGCGTGGGACAGCGGGCCGGGGAGCTGTTTTTT.

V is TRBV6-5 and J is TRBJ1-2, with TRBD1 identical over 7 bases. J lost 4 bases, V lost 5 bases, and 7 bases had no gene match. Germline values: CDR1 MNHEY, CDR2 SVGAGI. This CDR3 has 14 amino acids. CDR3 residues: CASSAGTDFYGYTF. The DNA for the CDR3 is TGTGCCAGCAGTGCCGGGACAGACTTCTATGGCTACACCTTC.

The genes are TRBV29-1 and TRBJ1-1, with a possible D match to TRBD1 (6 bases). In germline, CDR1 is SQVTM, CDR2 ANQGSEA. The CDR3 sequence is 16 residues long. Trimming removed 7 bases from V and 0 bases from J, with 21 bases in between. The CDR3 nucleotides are TGCAGCGCTCCGGCAGGGGAACAACTCATGAACACTGAAGCTTTCTTT. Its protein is CSAPAGEQLMNTEAFF.

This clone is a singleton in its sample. DNA of the CDR3: TGTGCCAGCAGCCTGCCTTCGACAGAGGCCTACGAGCAGTACTTC. It specifies CASSLPSTEAYEQYF. This chain joins TRBV5-4 and TRBJ2-7; D might be TRBD1 (5 bases). This CDR3 comprises 15 residues. Germline CDR1 is SGHNT and CDR2 is YYREEE (reference sequence). Trimming removed 4 bases at V and 2 bases at J, with 16 bases between.

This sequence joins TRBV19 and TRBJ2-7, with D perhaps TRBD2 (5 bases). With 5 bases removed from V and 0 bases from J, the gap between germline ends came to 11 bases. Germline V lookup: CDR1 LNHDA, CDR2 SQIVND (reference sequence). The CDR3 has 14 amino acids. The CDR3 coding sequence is TGTGCCAGTAGTCCTGGCGGGTTCTCCTACGAGCAGTACTTC. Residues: CASSPGGFSYEQYF.

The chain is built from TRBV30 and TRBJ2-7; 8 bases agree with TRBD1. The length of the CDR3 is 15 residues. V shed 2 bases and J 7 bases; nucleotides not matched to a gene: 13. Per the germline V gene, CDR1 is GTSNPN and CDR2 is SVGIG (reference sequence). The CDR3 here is CAWSILTTGAPEQYF. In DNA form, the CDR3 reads TGTGCCTGGAGTATCCTCACGACAGGGGCCCCGGAGCAGTACTTC.